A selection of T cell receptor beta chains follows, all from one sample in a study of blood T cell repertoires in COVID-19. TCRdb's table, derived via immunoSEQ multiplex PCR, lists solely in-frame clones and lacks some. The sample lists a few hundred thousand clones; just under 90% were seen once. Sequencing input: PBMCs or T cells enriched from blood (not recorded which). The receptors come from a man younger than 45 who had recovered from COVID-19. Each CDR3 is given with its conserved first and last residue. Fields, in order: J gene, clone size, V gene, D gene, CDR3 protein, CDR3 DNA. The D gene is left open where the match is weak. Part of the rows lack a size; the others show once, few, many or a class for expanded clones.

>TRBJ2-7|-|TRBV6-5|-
CASHGGIPVSEQYF
TGTGCCAGCCATGGGGGCATTCCCGTCTCCGAGCAGTACTTC
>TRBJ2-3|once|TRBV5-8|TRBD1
CASSLVRGRTDTQYF
TGTGCCAGCAGCTTGGTAAGGGGGCGGACAGATACGCAGTATTTT
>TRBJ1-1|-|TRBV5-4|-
CASSLLTTGNTEAFF
TGTGCCAGCAGCTTATTAACGACAGGGAACACTGAAGCTTTCTTT
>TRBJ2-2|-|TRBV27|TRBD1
CASSARQGNTGELFF
TGTGCCAGCAGTGCGAGACAGGGGAACACCGGGGAGCTGTTTTTT
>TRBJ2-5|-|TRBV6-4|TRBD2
CASSDSTREIAQYF
TGTGCCAGCAGTGACTCGACGCGGGAGATCGCCCAGTACTTC
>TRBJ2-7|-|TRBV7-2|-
CASSLPADNSYEQYF
TGTGCCAGCAGCTTACCGGCAGACAACTCCTACGAGCAGTACTTC
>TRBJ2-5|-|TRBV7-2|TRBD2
CASSLGLAGGRGETQYF
TGTGCCAGCAGCTTAGGGCTAGCGGGAGGGAGGGGAGAGACCCAGTACTTC
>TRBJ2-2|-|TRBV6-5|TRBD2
CASIAGVGTGELFF
TGTGCCAGCATAGCGGGAGTCGGCACCGGGGAGCTGTTTTTT
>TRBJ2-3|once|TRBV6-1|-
CASSEALGNSGTDTQYF
TGTGCCAGCAGTGAAGCCCTGGGGAATAGCGGCACAGATACGCAGTATTTT
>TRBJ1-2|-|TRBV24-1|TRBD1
CATSDRTGLNNYGYTF
TGTGCCACCAGTGATCGGACAGGGTTGAACAACTATGGCTACACCTTC
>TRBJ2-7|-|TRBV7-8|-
CASSSGTQSSYEQYF
TGTGCCAGCAGCTCTGGGACTCAGAGCTCCTACGAGCAGTACTTC
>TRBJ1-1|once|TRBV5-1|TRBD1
CASSVQGGTEAFF
TGCGCCAGCAGCGTACAGGGGGGGACTGAAGCTTTCTTT
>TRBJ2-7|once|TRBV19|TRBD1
CASSMGTGAYEQYF
TGTGCCAGTAGTATGGGGACAGGGGCCTACGAGCAGTACTTC
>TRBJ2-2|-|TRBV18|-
CASSPPASTGTGELFF
TGTGCCAGCTCACCACCGGCGTCGACAGGCACCGGGGAGCTGTTTTTT
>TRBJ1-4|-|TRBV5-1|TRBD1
CASSLDRGQGSEKLFF
TGCGCCAGCAGCTTGGATAGGGGACAGGGGTCTGAAAAACTGTTTTTT
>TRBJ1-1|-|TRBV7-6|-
CASSLGGTANTEAFF
TGTGCCAGCAGCTTAGGAGGGACTGCGAACACTGAAGCTTTCTTT
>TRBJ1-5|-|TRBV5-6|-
CASSLAGWGNQPQHF
TGTGCCAGCAGCTTGGCCGGGTGGGGCAATCAGCCCCAGCATTTT
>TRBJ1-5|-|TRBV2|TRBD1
CASSEESGGSQPQHF
TGTGCCAGCAGTGAAGAGTCAGGGGGGAGTCAGCCCCAGCATTTT
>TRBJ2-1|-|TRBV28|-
CASSLSREEQFF
TGTGCCAGCAGTTTATCCAGGGAAGAGCAGTTCTTC
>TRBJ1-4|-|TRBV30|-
CAWSVRSGLEKLFF
TGTGCCTGGAGTGTACGTTCAGGGTTGGAAAAACTGTTTTTT
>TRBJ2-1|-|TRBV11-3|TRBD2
CASSPGGVYNEQFF
TGTGCCAGCAGCCCCGGGGGGGTATACAATGAGCAGTTCTTC
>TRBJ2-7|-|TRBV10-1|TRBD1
CASSGTGTEQYF
TGCGCCAGCAGTGGGACAGGGACCGAGCAGTACTTC
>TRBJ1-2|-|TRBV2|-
CASSWQIGGYTF
TGTGCCAGCAGTTGGCAGATTGGTGGCTACACCTTC
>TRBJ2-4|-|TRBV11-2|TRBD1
CASSSRDSPLAKNIQYF
TGTGCCAGCAGCTCGAGGGACAGCCCACTAGCCAAAAACATTCAGTACTTC
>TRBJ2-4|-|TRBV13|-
CATDKQGSKNIQYF
TGTGCCACCGACAAACAGGGATCCAAAAACATTCAGTACTTC
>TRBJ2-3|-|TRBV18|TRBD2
CASSPGLEPSDTQYF
TGTGCCAGCTCACCCGGACTAGAACCTTCAGATACGCAGTATTTT
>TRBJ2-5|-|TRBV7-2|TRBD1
CASSPRQGPWETQYF
TGTGCCAGCAGCCCAAGACAGGGACCTTGGGAGACCCAGTACTTC
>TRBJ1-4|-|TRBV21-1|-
CASSKGSLSGQGDEKLFF
TGTGCCAGCAGCAAAGGTTCTCTGTCGGGACAGGGGGATGAAAAACTGTTTTTT
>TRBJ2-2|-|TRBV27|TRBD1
CASSLYPPTRGQNTGELFF
TGTGCCAGCAGTTTATACCCCCCTACCAGGGGGCAGAACACCGGGGAGCTGTTTTTT
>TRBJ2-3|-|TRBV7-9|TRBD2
CASSTYGGTDTQYF
TGTGCCAGCAGCACTTACGGGGGGACAGATACGCAGTATTTT
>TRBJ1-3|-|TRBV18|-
CASSPIDYSSGNTIYF
TGTGCCAGCTCACCTATAGATTACAGTTCTGGAAACACCATATATTTT
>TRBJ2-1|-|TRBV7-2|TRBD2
CASSLERGGRYNEQFF
TGTGCCAGCAGCTTAGAGCGGGGGGGTAGGTACAATGAGCAGTTCTTC
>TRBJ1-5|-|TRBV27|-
CASSLSTTYQPQHF
TGTGCCAGCAGTTTATCGACAACATATCAGCCCCAGCATTTT
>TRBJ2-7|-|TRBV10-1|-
CASSESGLAHEQYF
TGCGCCAGCAGTGAGTCTGGGCTAGCCCACGAGCAGTACTTC
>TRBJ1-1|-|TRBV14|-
CASSLHGPNTEAFF
TGTGCCAGCAGCCTACATGGGCCGAACACTGAAGCTTTCTTT
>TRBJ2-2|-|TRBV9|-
CASSVGTRGANGAGELFF
TGTGCCAGCAGCGTAGGTACAAGGGGCGCGAATGGGGCCGGGGAGCTGTTTTTT
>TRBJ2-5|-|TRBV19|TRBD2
CASSILGGGKGTQYF
TGTGCCAGTAGTATACTCGGCGGGGGAAAAGGGACCCAGTACTTC
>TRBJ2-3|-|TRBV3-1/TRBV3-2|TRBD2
CASSQVGGGADTQYF
TGTGCCAGCAGCCAGGTCGGGGGGGGAGCAGATACGCAGTATTTT
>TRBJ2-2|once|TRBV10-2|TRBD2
CASSEYLGSGANTGELFF
TGCGCCAGCAGTGAGTACTTAGGTAGCGGGGCGAACACCGGGGAGCTGTTTTTT
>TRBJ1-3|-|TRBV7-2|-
CASSLVGQGHSGNTIYF
TGTGCCAGCAGCTTAGTGGGGCAGGGGCACTCTGGAAACACCATATATTTT
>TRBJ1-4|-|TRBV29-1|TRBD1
CSVVETGTGGEKLFF
TGCAGCGTTGTCGAAACCGGGACAGGGGGGGAAAAACTGTTTTTT
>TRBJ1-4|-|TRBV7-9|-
CASSSPGSNNEKLFF
TGTGCCAGCAGCTCCCCCGGGTCTAATAATGAAAAACTGTTTTTT
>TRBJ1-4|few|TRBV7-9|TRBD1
CASSSRQGGNEKLFF
TGTGCCAGCAGCTCCAGACAGGGGGGTAATGAAAAACTGTTTTTT
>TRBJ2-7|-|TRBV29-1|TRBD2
CSVVPREREQYF
TGCAGCGTTGTCCCGCGGGAGAGGGAGCAGTACTTC
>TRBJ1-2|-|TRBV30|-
CAWSLDIGIYGYTF
TGTGCCTGGAGTCTTGACATCGGCATCTATGGCTACACCTTC
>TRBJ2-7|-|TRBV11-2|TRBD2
CASSLVLADYEQYF
TGTGCCAGCAGCTTAGTTCTAGCGGACTACGAGCAGTACTTC
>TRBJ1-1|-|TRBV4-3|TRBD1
CASSHTGAPEAFF
TGCGCCAGCAGCCATACAGGGGCCCCTGAAGCTTTCTTT
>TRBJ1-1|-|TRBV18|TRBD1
CASSLDREEPATEAFF
TGTGCCAGCTCACTTGACAGGGAGGAGCCGGCCACTGAAGCTTTCTTT
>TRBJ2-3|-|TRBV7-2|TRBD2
CASSFKRLAGEVTDTQYF
TGTGCCAGCAGCTTCAAAAGACTAGCGGGAGAGGTCACAGATACGCAGTATTTT
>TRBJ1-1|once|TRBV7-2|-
CASSASSLNTEAFF
TGTGCCAGCAGCGCGAGTTCGTTGAACACTGAAGCTTTCTTT